The rows below give T cell receptor beta chains drawn from one sample of a study of blood T cell repertoires in COVID-19. Generated by immunoSEQ multiplex PCR, the TCRdb table keeps only in-frame clones and is missing some. The repertoire has 150,000 to 200,000 clones, roughly nine tenths of them found once; the top ten carry 7% to 7.5%. The sequenced sample consisted of PBMCs or T cells enriched from blood (not recorded which). The receptors originated from a woman aged 45-65 years who had recovered from COVID-19. Each CDR3 is given with its conserved first and last residue. The order of the fields is D gene, clone size, V gene, J gene, CDR3 protein, CDR3 DNA. A D gene is named only where the DNA matches it firmly. Clone size is stated in some rows and not others, as once, few, many or a class when expanded.

-	-	TRBV7-9	TRBJ2-2	CASSLKSTATNTGELFF	TGTGCCAGCAGCTTAAAATCGACAGCCACGAACACCGGGGAGCTGTTTTTT
-	-	TRBV21-1	TRBJ2-7	CASSKGLPEQYF	TGTGCCAGCAGCAAAGGACTACCCGAGCAGTACTTC
-	-	TRBV29-1	TRBJ2-5	CSVEDRVARETQYF	TGCAGCGTTGAAGATCGTGTGGCGAGGGAGACCCAGTACTTC
-	-	TRBV2	TRBJ2-1	CASSPVLREKGEQFF	TGTGCCAGCAGCCCTGTTCTGAGGGAGAAGGGTGAGCAGTTCTTC
TRBD1	few	TRBV5-4	TRBJ2-2	CASSRRDRENTGELFF	TGTGCCAGCAGCCGCCGGGACAGGGAGAACACCGGGGAGCTGTTTTTT
TRBD2	-	TRBV10-3	TRBJ2-5	CAISESSGGRESQYF	TGTGCCATCAGTGAGTCAAGCGGGGGAAGAGAGTCCCAGTACTTC
TRBD1	-	TRBV7-2	TRBJ2-3	CASSLVGTGPDTQYF	TGTGCCAGCAGCTTAGTAGGGACAGGGCCAGATACGCAGTATTTT
TRBD1	-	TRBV7-2	TRBJ1-4	CASSPTTGGNEKLFF	TGTGCCAGCAGCCCAACGACAGGGGGTAATGAAAAACTGTTTTTT
TRBD2	-	TRBV4-2	TRBJ2-1	CASSGIRGWGLAGGNEQFF	TGTGCCAGCAGCGGTATCAGGGGATGGGGACTAGCGGGAGGCAATGAGCAGTTCTTC
-	-	TRBV7-2	TRBJ2-7	CASSFTSRNYEQYF	TGTGCCAGCAGCTTTACTAGCCGCAACTACGAGCAGTACTTC
-	once	TRBV9	TRBJ2-1	CASSPRAESYNEQFF	TGTGCCAGCAGCCCCCGAGCCGAGTCCTACAATGAGCAGTTCTTC
TRBD1	once	TRBV18	TRBJ1-6	CASSPHPGQNSPLHF	TGTGCCAGCTCACCACATCCGGGACAGAATTCACCCCTCCACTTT
TRBD1	-	TRBV7-9	TRBJ2-2	CASSSSGTGNTGELFF	TGTGCCAGCAGCTCGTCCGGGACAGGCAACACCGGGGAGCTGTTTTTT